Shown below are 27 T cell receptor beta chains from a single sample sequenced in a study of blood T cell repertoires in COVID-19. Produced via immunoSEQ multiplex PCR; TCRdb's table is partial and in-frame only. The data contain around 67,000 clones, 80% to 90% of them singletons. The sequencing sample was made of peripheral blood. The source is a human donor in a cohort sampled during active COVID-19.

The CDR3 spells CASENRGNADTQYF. In nucleotides, the CDR3 is TGTGCCAGCGAAAACAGGGGTAACGCAGATACGCAGTATTTT. The rearrangement links TRBV5-4 to TRBJ2-3; 7 bases are a match to TRBD1. Germline CDR1 SGHNT, CDR2 YYREEE (reference sequence). With 7 bases clipped from V and 4 bases from J, the junction kept 9 bases outside the gene matches. This CDR3 contains 14 residues. The variable domain in full, completed from reference TRBV5-4 and TRBJ2-3, reads ETGVTQSPTHLIKTRGQQVTLRCSSQSGHNTVSWYQQALGQGPQFIFQYYREEENGRGNFPPRFSGLQFPNYSSELNVNALELDDSALYLCASENRGNADTQYFGPGTRLTVL.

J is TRBJ1-4 and V is TRBV4-3; perhaps TRBD1 as D (6 bases). Germline CDR1 and CDR2: LGHNA and YSLEER. V lost 0 bases and J lost 5, with 10 bases in between. There are 15 residues in the CDR3. In DNA form, the CDR3 reads TGCGCCAGCAGCCAAGATGGGGGCGGGAATGAAAAACTGTTTTTT. Translating gives CASSQDGGGNEKLFF.

The V gene is TRBV5-4, the J gene TRBJ1-2, with 9 bases that match TRBD1. Looked up from germline, CDR1 is SGHNT and CDR2 is YYREEE (reference sequence). This CDR3 has 14 amino acids. V trimming: 1 base; J trimming: 8 bases; junction bases outside the gene matches: 6. The CDR3 spells CASSLIGTGRGYTF. CDR3 nucleotide sequence: TGTGCCAGCAGCTTGATAGGGACAGGGCGCGGCTACACCTTC. The full variable domain, with the rest looked up from reference TRBV5-4 and TRBJ1-2, is ETGVTQSPTHLIKTRGQQVTLRCSSQSGHNTVSWYQQALGQGPQFIFQYYREEENGRGNFPPRFSGLQFPNYSSELNVNALELDDSALYLCASSLIGTGRGYTFGSGTRLTVV.

This chain uses TRBV10-3 with TRBJ2-1; 7 bases line up with TRBD2. The CDR3 is 12 amino acids. V was pared by 6 bases and J by 4 bases, with 0 bases of the junction left unmatched. CDR1 ENHRY and CDR2 SYGVKD come from the germline V gene. CDR3 loop: CAIRAGYNEQFF. In nucleotides, the CDR3 is TGTGCCATCAGAGCGGGGTACAATGAGCAGTTCTTC.

V and J are TRBV12-3 or TRBV12-4 and TRBJ1-2; TRBD1 is a possible D gene (5 bases). The V end lost 5 bases, the J end lost 5 bases, and 9 bases lay between the germline ends. This CDR3 comprises 12 residues. The CDR3 loop reads CASSQGGYGYTF. The CDR3 nucleotides read TGTGCCAGCAGTCAGGGTGGGTATGGCTACACCTTC.

This sequence joins TRBV7-9 and TRBJ2-3, with TRBD2 matching over 8 bases. Germline V gives CDR1 SEHNR, CDR2 FQNEAQ (reference sequence). Losses at the gene ends were 4 bases for V and 3 bases for J; bases not matched to a gene: 9. The CDR3 contains 16 residues. The CDR3 DNA is TGTGCCAGCAGCTCACTAGCGGCGGGAGGAACAGATACGCAGTATTTT. Protein sequence: CASSSLAAGGTDTQYF.

CDR3 loop: CASSRGSYNSPLHF. CDR3 DNA sequence: TGTGCCAGCAGCCGGGGGTCCTATAATTCACCCCTCCACTTT. The chain has TRBV9 and TRBJ1-6, with D maybe TRBD1 (5 bases). Trimming left V 4 bases short and J 1 base short, with 6 bases between. The CDR3 consists of 14 residues. Germline loops: CDR1 SGDLS, CDR2 YYNGEE.

CDR3 sequence (DNA): TGTGCCAGCAGCTTCTTGCGGGAGTACACCGGGGAGCTGTTTTTT. Translation: CASSFLREYTGELFF. This chain links TRBV11-2 with TRBJ2-2; TRBD2 matches at 7 bases. The V and J ends lost 3 bases and 3 bases, in that order; junction bases with no gene match: 4. CDR1 is SGHAT and CDR2 is FQNNGV in the germline V gene. The CDR3 is 15 residues long.

The rearrangement joins TRBV15 to TRBJ2-3; 7 bases match TRBD1. The germline CDR1 and CDR2 sequences are LNHNV and YYDKDF (reference sequence). The CDR3 has 18 residues. After removal of 0 bases from V and 2 bases from J, the junction contained 11 bases not matched to a gene. CDR3 in amino acids: CATSRDATGLPATDTQYF. The CDR3 DNA follows: TGTGCCACCAGCAGAGACGCGACAGGGCTCCCTGCCACAGATACGCAGTATTTT.

The V call is TRBV10-3, the J call TRBJ2-7, with 7 bases aligning to TRBD1. CDR1 and CDR2 from the germline V gene are ENHRY and SYGVKD. CDR3 length equals 16 residues. V lost 4 bases to trimming and J lost 6 bases; unmatched junction nucleotides: 15. The CDR3 spells CAISGGGQAGFSEQYF. Written as DNA, the CDR3 is TGTGCCATCAGTGGAGGCGGACAGGCCGGTTTTTCCGAGCAGTACTTC.

The J gene is TRBJ2-7, the V gene TRBV4-1; D unresolved. CDR1 and CDR2 from the germline V gene are MGHRA and YSYEKL. Trimming removed 1 base at V and 2 bases at J, with 9 bases between. The CDR3 runs 14 residues. CDR3 nucleotide sequence: TGCGCCAGCAGCCAAGTAAGCAGGCCCTACGAGCAGTACTTC. The encoded protein is CASSQVSRPYEQYF.

This clone appeared a single time. An end of the junction differs from the germline gene, which may be a read error. The chain is built from TRBV7-8 and TRBJ2-7; D may be TRBD2 (5 bases). The CDR3 has 16 amino acids. Germline V gene data show CDR1 as SGHVS and CDR2 as FQNEAQ. The CDR3 DNA follows: TGTGCCAGCAGCTCACCCCGGGGTACATCCTACTACGAGCAGCACTTC. Encoded protein: CASSSPRGTSYYEQHF.

This rearrangement joins TRBV27 to TRBJ2-1; no firm D call. Germline V gene lookup returns CDR1 MNHEY and CDR2 SMNVEV (reference sequence). V was trimmed by 2 bases and J by 6 bases, leaving 5 bases between them. The CDR3 is made up of 12 amino acids. The CDR3 is CASSLTPNEQFF. Written as DNA, the CDR3 is TGTGCCAGCAGTTTAACACCCAATGAGCAGTTCTTC.

This sequence joins TRBV4-2 and TRBJ1-1, with TRBD1 matching over 7 bases. CDR3 length: 13 residues. V trimming: 4 bases; J trimming: 5 bases; junction bases outside the gene matches: 4. The germline V gene has CDR1 LGHNA and CDR2 YNFKEQ. CDR3 sequence reads: CASSPPGGTEAFF. Written as DNA, the CDR3 is TGTGCCAGCAGCCCTCCAGGGGGTACTGAAGCTTTCTTT.

This clone was observed once. The rearrangement joins TRBV7-6 to TRBJ2-2; tentatively, D is TRBD1 (6 bases). The V end lost 5 bases, the J end lost 4 bases, and 20 bases lay between the germline ends. Per the germline V gene, CDR1 is SGHVS and CDR2 is FNYEAQ. CDR3 length: 17 residues. The CDR3 sequence: CASSPRILQGVTGELFF. In DNA form, the CDR3 reads TGTGCCAGCAGCCCTAGAATTCTACAGGGCGTCACCGGGGAGCTGTTTTTT.

The chain couples TRBV6-2 or TRBV6-3 to TRBJ1-1, with D hard to call. V lost 2 bases, J lost 5 bases, and 9 bases lay in between. The CDR3 totals 13 residues. CDR1 and CDR2 from the germline V gene are MNHEY and SVGEGT. The CDR3 DNA follows: TGTGCCAGCAGTTACCGAGGAGAAACTGAAGCTTTCTTT. Translated, it gives CASSYRGETEAFF.

Notes on this clone: A far more abundant clone sits one base away, making this likely a read error. The V call is TRBV6-2 or TRBV6-3, the J call TRBJ2-3; D may be TRBD2 (5 bases). CDR3 length: 12 amino acids. V was trimmed by 6 bases and J by 4 bases, leaving 8 bases between them. Per germline, CDR1 MNHEY and CDR2 SVGEGT. Here the CDR3 DNA reads TGTGCCAGCAGCACCGGGGCAGATACGCAGTATTTT. Translating it yields CASSTGADTQYF.

This clone was seen at least ten times. The chain has TRBV24-1 and TRBJ2-1; D call uncertain. The CDR3 length is 16 residues. The germline V gene encodes CDR1 KGHDR and CDR2 SFDVKD. Trimming shortened V by 0 bases and J by 5 bases, and 13 bases separated the two germline ends. The CDR3 here is CATSDLPGTRNNEQFF. CDR3 sequence (DNA): TGTGCCACCAGTGATTTGCCAGGTACCAGAAACAATGAGCAGTTCTTC.

There are a few counts of this clone. The DNA for the CDR3 is TGCGCCAGCAGCTCCCCAGGGGGACTGAACACTGAAGCTTTCTTT. This codes for CASSSPGGLNTEAFF. The chain joins TRBV5-1 to TRBJ1-1; 7 bases map to TRBD1. J lost 0 bases, V lost 3 bases, and 5 bases had no gene match. Looked up from germline, CDR1 is SGHRS and CDR2 is YFSETQ. This CDR3 contains 15 residues.

The genes are TRBV6-2 or TRBV6-3 and TRBJ2-1, with 10 bases identical to TRBD2. Looked up from germline, CDR1 is MNHEY and CDR2 is SVGEGT. The CDR3 runs to 16 residues. V shed 2 bases, J shed 5 bases, and the junction held 6 bases outside the gene matches. CDR3 DNA sequence: TGTGCCAGCAGTTACAGGCTAGCGGGAGCACACAATGAGCAGTTCTTC. Its protein is CASSYRLAGAHNEQFF.

The chain is built from TRBV19 and TRBJ2-3; 7 bases match TRBD1. Losses at the gene ends were 5 bases for V and 0 bases for J; bases not matched to a gene: 2. The length of the CDR3 is 14 residues. Germline CDR1 LNHDA, CDR2 SQIVND (reference sequence). The CDR3 DNA sequence: TGTGCCAGTAGTTGGGACAGTAGCACAGATACGCAGTATTTT. Its protein product is CASSWDSSTDTQYF.

The chain joins TRBV28 to TRBJ2-3; 10 bases match TRBD2. This CDR3 spans 16 amino acids. Germline CDR1 reads MDHEN; CDR2 reads SYDVKM. The V and J ends lost 0 bases and 8 bases, in that order; junction bases with no gene match: 8. Written as DNA, the CDR3 is TGTGCCAGCAGTTTATGGGGGACTAGCGTAGAGGGTACGCAGTATTTT. Amino acids: CASSLWGTSVEGTQYF.

The chain uses TRBV30 and TRBJ1-4; 9 nucleotides match TRBD1. With V trimmed by 0 bases and J by 6 bases, 11 bases remained unmatched. CDR1 GTSNPN and CDR2 SVGIG come from the germline V gene (reference sequence). CDR3 length: 17 residues. As DNA, the CDR3 is TGTGCCTGGAGTGTGACCATCTGGACAGGGGATGATGAAAAACTGTTTTTT. Its protein product is CAWSVTIWTGDDEKLFF.

This chain connects TRBV11-2 to TRBJ2-5; 11 bases are a match to TRBD2. With V trimmed by 10 bases and J by 5 bases, 3 bases remained unmatched. The CDR3 has 12 amino acids. The germline V gene has CDR1 SGHAT and CDR2 FQNNGV. CDR3 DNA: TGTGCCACCTCTAGCGGGAGGGAGACCCAGTACTTC. Protein sequence: CATSSGRETQYF.

J is TRBJ1-2 and V is TRBV24-1; 10 nucleotides line up with TRBD1. Germline values: CDR1 KGHDR, CDR2 SFDVKD. J lost 6 bases, V lost 7 bases, and 1 base had no gene match. The CDR3 consists of 12 residues. For the CDR3, the DNA is TGTGCCACCAGGGACAGGGGGGATGGCTACACCTTC. Its protein is CATRDRGDGYTF.

This sequence joins TRBV10-3 and TRBJ1-1; 8 bases agree with TRBD1. Per germline, CDR1 ENHRY and CDR2 SYGVKD. After removal of 10 bases from V and 1 base from J, the junction contained 5 bases not matched to a gene. The CDR3 contains 13 residues. CDR3 residues: CATRQGPNTEAFF. The CDR3 bases are TGTGCCACCCGACAGGGGCCGAACACTGAAGCTTTCTTT.

This chain connects TRBV6-5 to TRBJ1-2, with 7 bases aligning to TRBD1. Germline V gene lookup returns CDR1 MNHEY and CDR2 SVGAGI. V trimming: 11 bases; J trimming: 8 bases; junction bases outside the gene matches: 17. The CDR3 is 14 amino acids. The CDR3 DNA is TGTGCCGGCAAGACAGGGCAATCTTTGGGAGGCTACACCTTC. Translating gives CAGKTGQSLGGYTF.